This TCR beta chain was captured by sequencing in a study of T cells expressing NK-cell markers. Study overall: The TCR beta repertoires were obtained from sorted CD3+CD56+NKG2C+, CD3+CD56+NKG2C- and CD3+CD56-NKG2C+ T cells. Eight donors were sequenced, seven testing HCMV-seropositive and one testing seronegative.

Germline V lookup: CDR1 GTSNPN, CDR2 SVGIG (reference sequence). The CDR3 sequence is 15 residues long. On this clonotype: What it binds is unknown.

TCRdb reprocessed the 5' RACE reads and keeps a single row for each CDR3 protein, giving no DNA. This sample's table reports about 540,000 distinct CDR3 sequences. Study observations and caveats: These clonotypes also led the CD3+CD56-NKG2C+ fraction in a handful of donors. Among CD8+ T cells from several donors, dominant NKG2C+ clonotypes accounted for about 1.0-7.0%.

This TCR was sampled from a man younger than 35 in good health. The chain has TRBV30 and TRBJ2-2; TCRdb calls TRBD1, which cannot be checked without DNA. Sample: blood T cells: a sorted CD56 or NKG2C T cell subset, CD4+ or CD8+ T cells, or bulk PBMC T cells (not recorded which). Here the CDR3 reads CAWMAGAVGTGELFF.